What follows is one T cell receptor (beta chain) and its context. Its antigen remains unidentified. V was pared by 0 bases and J by 3 bases, with 10 bases of the junction left unmatched. Germline CDR1 is SGHNT and CDR2 is YYREEE (reference sequence). This CDR3 comprises 17 residues. The data were obtained in a study of cytomegalovirus exposure and HLA in healthy donors. PCR used 60 Vbeta primers and 13 Jbeta primers. Using immunoSEQ multiplex PCR, the repertoire was profiled, and TCRdb retains in-frame clones only, with some absent. Of approximately 220,000 clones listed, 65% to 85% are singletons. Overall study results and limits: In an earlier analysis, in approximately 570 donors, most V segments appeared productive either ~90% or ~30% of the time. The authors excluded some V segments, including TRBV6-2 and TRBV6-3, as indistinguishable. The likely explanation for a cluster of highly shared sequence variants was sequencing artifact. In a later analysis, TCR association rates varied by HLA locus: DRB1 most, HLA-C fewest.

The chain joins TRBV5-4 to TRBJ2-7, with 9 nucleotides matching TRBD1. This sequence originates from a boy aged 2 to 10 in good health and CMV-seronegative. Material for sequencing was PBMCs. The CDR3 spells CASSLAKMGTGLYEQYF. For the CDR3, the DNA is TGTGCCAGCAGCTTGGCCAAGATGGGGACAGGGCTCTACGAGCAGTACTTC.